A single sample is the source of the 2 T cell receptor beta chains below, sequenced in a study of regulatory T cells in long-lasting Graves disease. Library construction for TCR beta used iRepertoire HTBI primers and Arm-PCR of CDR3 regions. TCRdb ran MiXCR on the multiplex PCR reads and lists one entry per CDR3 protein. The sample includes hundreds of thousands of distinct CDR3 sequences, about 20% of them seen just once. The time point is: persistent/refractory GD, antithyroid drugs over 5 years with positive TRAb. Preparation of the TCR library used RNA extracted from PBMCs. This material consisted of peripheral blood mononuclear cells (PBMCs), taken when the disease was refractory, from a patient treated with antithyroid drugs. The source is a female donor with Graves disease.

This clonotype was recorded at least ten times. The J gene is TRBJ2-5, the V gene TRBV7-2; TRBD2 matches 9 bases. CDR1 is SGHTA and CDR2 is FQGNSA in the germline V gene. J gave up 5 bases and V 3 bases, and 4 bases lay outside the gene matches. The CDR3 is 14 residues long. CDR3 DNA: TGTGCCAGCAGCTTGGGACTAGCTGGTGAGACCCAGTACTTC. It yields the protein CASSLGLAGETQYF.

This clonotype occurred a few times. The chain joins TRBV11-2 to TRBJ2-7; D is perhaps TRBD1 or TRBD2 (5 bases each). Trimming left V 5 bases short and J 3 bases short, with 23 bases between. Germline values: CDR1 SGHAT, CDR2 FQNNGV. This CDR3 region has 17 residues. The CDR3 sequence is CASSPRVGGRGDYEQYF. In DNA, the CDR3 is TGTGCCAGCAGCCCCCGGGTTGGGGGACGCGGAGACTACGAGCAGTACTTC.